This is a list of T cell receptor beta chains from one sample in a study of T cell repertoires in cytomegalovirus infection. One entry per CDR3 protein results from TCRdb running MiXCR on the reads. The sample yields some 800,000 distinct CDR3 sequences, 25% to 30% seen once. For these TCRs, the target antigens are not known. The sample here was cultured CD8+ T cells from PBMCs, taken from culture after CMV antigen stimulation. The receptors were sampled from a human donor in good health (CMV status not recorded). Some clones in this sample may be carry-over from other donors' samples. Each CDR3 is given with its conserved first and last residue. A D gene is named only where the DNA matches it firmly. Only some rows state a clone size, as once, few, many or a class for expanded clones.

>.|TRBJ1-1|many|TRBV7-8
CASGQGTEAFF
TGTGCCAGCGGGCAGGGGACTGAAGCTTTCTTT
>.|TRBJ2-2|few|TRBV12-3/TRBV12-4
CASSLEGGTDGELFF
TGTGCCAGCAGTTTGGAGGGGGGGACGGACGGGGAGCTGTTTTTT
>TRBD2|TRBJ2-1|few|TRBV7-9
CASSSRAGDYNEQFF
TGTGCCAGCAGCTCCCGAGCGGGGGACTACAATGAGCAGTTCTTC
>TRBD1|TRBJ1-1|.|TRBV2
CASKTTGERMNTEAFF
TGTGCCAGCAAGACGACAGGGGAACGCATGAACACTGAAGCTTTCTTT
>.|TRBJ2-3|.|TRBV20-1
CSARPLRGVTDTQYF
TGCAGTGCTAGACCCTTAAGGGGGGTCACAGATACGCAGTATTTT
>TRBD1|TRBJ1-6|few|TRBV7-9
CASRRTGTGGSPLHF
TGTGCCAGCAGACGTACCGGGACAGGGGGTTCACCCCTCCACTTT
>.|TRBJ1-1|.|TRBV6-1
CASNPREGMMDPF
TGTGCCAGCAACCCTCGGGAGGGGATGATGGATCCTTTT
>.|TRBJ2-5|few|TRBV4-3
CASSHLDSAGETQYF
TGCGCCAGCAGCCATCTTGACTCCGCCGGAGAGACCCAGTACTTC
>.|TRBJ2-2|few|TRBV19
CASIGGTGELFF
TGTGCCAGTATTGGGGGGACCGGGGAGCTGTTTTTT
>TRBD1|TRBJ2-3|once|TRBV2
CANTEARTGGHTDTQYF
TGTGCCAACACTGAGGCCCGGACAGGGGGTCACACAGATACGCAGTATTTT
>.|TRBJ1-1|.|TRBV5-6
CASTPNGGSLDMNTEAFF
TGTGCCAGCACCCCCAACGGAGGCTCCTTAGACATGAACACTGAAGCTTTCTTT
>TRBD1|TRBJ2-1|few|TRBV7-3
CASSLIQGGSYNEQFF
TGTGCCAGCAGCTTAATACAGGGGGGATCCTACAATGAGCAGTTCTTC
>.|TRBJ1-2|.|TRBV6-1
CASITANYGYTF
TGTGCCAGCATTACAGCTAACTATGGCTACACCTTC
>TRBD2|TRBJ2-1|.|TRBV11-3
CASSLGGGTSVLNEQFF
TGTGCCAGCAGCTTAGGGGGAGGGACTAGCGTCCTCAATGAGCAGTTCTTC
>.|TRBJ1-2|.|TRBV9
CASRGTGYYGYTF
TGTGCCAGCAGGGGAACAGGGTACTATGGCTACACCTTC
>.|TRBJ2-5|.|TRBV12-3/TRBV12-4
CASSLGLIETQYF
TGTGCCAGCAGTTTGGGGCTTATTGAGACCCAGTACTTC
>.|TRBJ2-5|.|TRBV27
CASSTRGRQAETQYF
TGTGCCAGCAGTACCCGGGGGAGGCAGGCGGAGACCCAGTACTTC
>.|TRBJ2-3|few|TRBV24-1
CATSRGRTGPDTQYF
TGTGCCACCAGTCGCGGACGGACGGGGCCAGATACGCAGTATTTT
>TRBD2|TRBJ2-3|.|TRBV9
CASSPFSGGPLDTQYF
TGTGCCAGCAGCCCCTTTAGCGGGGGGCCACTCGATACGCAGTATTTT
>.|TRBJ1-5|.|TRBV19
CASSIKISNQPQHF
TGTGCCAGTAGTATAAAAATTAGCAATCAGCCCCAGCATTTT
>TRBD1|TRBJ2-3|many|TRBV28
CASSRDSTTDTQYF
TGTGCCAGCAGTCGGGACAGCACCACAGATACGCAGTATTTT
>.|TRBJ1-2|.|TRBV20-1
CSARERGGNYGYTF
TGCAGTGCTAGAGAGAGAGGGGGGAACTATGGCTACACCTTC
>.|TRBJ1-2|few|TRBV6-5
CASRPQGPVGGYTF
TGTGCCAGCAGACCCCAGGGCCCGGTAGGTGGCTACACCTTC
>.|TRBJ1-1|.|TRBV11-2
CASSLAVGEGPNTEAFF
TGTGCCAGCAGCTTAGCGGTGGGCGAGGGCCCGAACACTGAAGCTTTCTTT
>TRBD1|TRBJ2-1|.|TRBV2
CASSENQGVSYNEQFF
TGTGCCAGCAGTGAGAACCAGGGGGTTTCCTACAATGAGCAGTTCTTC
>.|TRBJ1-5|few|TRBV7-9
CASSIGINQPQHF
TGTGCCAGCAGCATAGGGATAAATCAGCCCCAGCATTTT
>TRBD1|TRBJ2-4|.|TRBV2
CASSGSTGFVKNIQYF
TGTGCCAGCAGTGGTTCGACAGGGTTTGTCAAAAACATTCAGTACTTC
>TRBD2|TRBJ2-3|few|TRBV27
CASSPLASGGTDTQYF
TGTGCCAGCAGTCCCCTGGCTAGCGGGGGCACAGATACGCAGTATTTT
>.|TRBJ2-5|.|TRBV27
CASLIIRTQYF
TGTGCCAGCCTCATAATTAGGACCCAGTACTTC
>.|TRBJ2-7|.|TRBV7-6
CASGGTQQYF
TGTGCCAGCGGCGGGACCCAACAGTACTTC
>TRBD1|TRBJ1-2|few|TRBV7-4
CASSPGQFQTNF
TGTGCCAGCAGCCCGGGACAGTTCCAGACCAATTTC
>.|TRBJ1-2|few|TRBV27
CASSLRPGINYGYTF
TGTGCCAGCAGTTTAAGGCCGGGGATAAACTATGGCTACACCTTC
>.|TRBJ1-4|.|TRBV29-1
CSVKGGEKLFF
TGCAGCGTTAAGGGCGGTGAAAAACTGTTTTTT
>TRBD2|TRBJ2-3|.|TRBV28
CASSLLAGFNTDTQYF
TGTGCCAGCAGTTTACTAGCGGGGTTCAACACAGATACGCAGTATTTT
>.|TRBJ1-1|few|TRBV25-1
CASARVNMNTEAFF
TGTGCCAGCGCCCGAGTCAATATGAACACTGAAGCTTTCTTT
>.|TRBJ2-1|many|TRBV7-2
CASSDAGNEQFF
TGTGCCAGCAGCGACGCTGGGAATGAGCAGTTCTTC
>TRBD1|TRBJ2-1|few|TRBV5-8
CASSTRQGPVGFF
TGTGCCAGCAGCACTCGACAGGGTCCTGTGGGGTTCTTC
>.|TRBJ1-2|.|TRBV4-1
CASSQIYGGTVDAYGYTF
TGCGCCAGCAGCCAGATTTACGGGGGCACGGTTGATGCTTATGGCTACACCTTC
>TRBD1|TRBJ1-1|.|TRBV7-9
CASSPGGREENTEAFF
TGTGCCAGCAGCCCAGGGGGTAGGGAGGAGAACACTGAAGCTTTCTTT
>TRBD1|TRBJ1-2|.|TRBV6-1
CASSPRDRYLYGYTF
TGTGCCAGCAGTCCCCGGGACAGATATCTCTATGGCTACACCTTC
>TRBD2|TRBJ2-3|.|TRBV27
CASSILAGGPLADTQYF
TGTGCCAGCAGCATATTAGCGGGGGGGCCACTGGCAGATACGCAGTATTTT